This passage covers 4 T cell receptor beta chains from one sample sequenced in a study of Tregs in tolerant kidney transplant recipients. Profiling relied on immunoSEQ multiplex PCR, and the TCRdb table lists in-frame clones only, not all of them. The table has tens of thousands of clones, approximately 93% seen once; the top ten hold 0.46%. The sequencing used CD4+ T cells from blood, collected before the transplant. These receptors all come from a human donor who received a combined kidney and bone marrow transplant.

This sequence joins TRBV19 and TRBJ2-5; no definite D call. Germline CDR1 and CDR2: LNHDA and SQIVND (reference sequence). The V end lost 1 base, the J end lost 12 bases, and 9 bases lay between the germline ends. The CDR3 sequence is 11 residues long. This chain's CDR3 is CASSIGLYKYF. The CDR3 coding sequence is TGTGCCAGTAGTATAGGCCTCTATAAGTACTTC.

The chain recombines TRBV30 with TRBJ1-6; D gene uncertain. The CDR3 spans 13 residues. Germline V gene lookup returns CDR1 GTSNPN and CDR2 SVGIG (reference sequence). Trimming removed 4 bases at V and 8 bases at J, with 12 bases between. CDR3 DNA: TGTGCCTGGACGGGGAATGTAGATTCACCCCTCCACTTT. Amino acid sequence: CAWTGNVDSPLHF.

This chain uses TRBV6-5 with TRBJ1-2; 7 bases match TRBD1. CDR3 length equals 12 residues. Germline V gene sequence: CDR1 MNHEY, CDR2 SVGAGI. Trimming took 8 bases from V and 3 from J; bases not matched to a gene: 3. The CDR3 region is CASGTEDYGYTF. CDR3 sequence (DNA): TGTGCCAGCGGGACAGAAGACTATGGCTACACCTTC.

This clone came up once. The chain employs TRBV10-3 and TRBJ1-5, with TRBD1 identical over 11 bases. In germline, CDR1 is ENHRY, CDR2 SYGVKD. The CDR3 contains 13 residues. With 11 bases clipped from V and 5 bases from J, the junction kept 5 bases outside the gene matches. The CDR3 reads CAGQGARDQPQHF. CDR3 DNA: TGTGCCGGACAGGGGGCTCGGGATCAGCCCCAGCATTTT.